This passage covers 30 T cell receptor beta chains from one sample sequenced in a study of radiation and T cells in renal cell carcinoma. As to time point: blood 2 weeks post-SBRT. The treatment is: 15 Gy SBRT to primary tumor, nephrectomy 4 weeks later. Profiling relied on immunoSEQ multiplex PCR, and the TCRdb table lists in-frame clones only, not all of them. This table has about 120,000 clones, roughly four fifths appearing once. The specimen comprised blood, sampled from a patient whose treatment included radiotherapy and nephrectomy. All receptors derive from a man in his forties or fifties with renal cell carcinoma.

The V gene is TRBV5-4, the J gene TRBJ2-3, with a tentative D call TRBD2 (7 bases). The germline V gene encodes CDR1 SGHNT and CDR2 YYREEE (reference sequence). This CDR3 spans 16 amino acids. V lost 3 bases and J lost 2, with 16 bases in between. CDR3 region: CASSSRSGGDTDTQYF. CDR3 in DNA: TGTGCCAGCAGCTCGAGGTCGGGGGGCGACACAGATACGCAGTATTTT.

The J gene is TRBJ2-7, the V gene TRBV11-3, with 8 positions matching TRBD2. The CDR3 totals 16 residues. Germline loops: CDR1 SGHNT, CDR2 YENEEA. The V segment lost 1 base and the J segment 6 bases; nucleotides outside the gene matches: 11. CDR3 in DNA: TGTGCCAGCAGCTTAGTCCCGAGCGGGGGTGCGGGCGAGCAGTACTTC. Translated, it gives CASSLVPSGGAGEQYF.

This sequence joins TRBV9 and TRBJ2-3; tentative D call: TRBD1 (5 bases). The CDR3 has 11 amino acids. V was clipped by 0 bases and J by 9 bases, with 5 bases between them. From germline, CDR1 is SGDLS and CDR2 YYNGEE. DNA of the CDR3: TGTGCCAGCAGCGTAGAGGGGACGCAGTATTTT. Translation: CASSVEGTQYF.

The CDR3 protein is CASGSSGANVLTF. DNA for the CDR3: TGTGCCTCCGGGAGCTCTGGGGCCAACGTCCTGACTTTC. V usage is TRBV6-6 and J usage is TRBJ2-6; possibly TRBD2 for D (6 bases). With 11 bases removed from V and 0 bases from J, the gap between germline ends came to 8 bases. There are 13 residues in the CDR3. Looked up from germline, CDR1 is MNHNY and CDR2 is SVGAGI (reference sequence).

The genes are TRBV20-1 and TRBJ2-5; D is ambiguous. The CDR3 is made up of 11 amino acids. Germline CDR1 DFQATT, CDR2 SNEGSKA (reference sequence). CDR3 coding DNA: TGCAGCAGTCGGAAGGGAGAGACCCAGTACTTC. This encodes CSSRKGETQYF.

The chain employs TRBV10-1 and TRBJ2-6; TRBD1 matches 7 bases. Germline V gene sequence: CDR1 WNHNN, CDR2 SYGVQD (reference sequence). J was trimmed by 1 base and V by 6 bases; bases with no gene match: 3. The CDR3 is made up of 15 amino acids. The CDR3 region is CASSPTGSGANVLTF. The CDR3 coding sequence is TGCGCCAGCAGCCCGACAGGGTCTGGGGCCAACGTCCTGACTTTC.

This rearrangement joins TRBV5-1 to TRBJ2-5, with 10 nucleotides matching TRBD2. CDR1 and CDR2 from the germline V gene are SGHRS and YFSETQ. Trimming cost V 7 bases and J 1 base; bases outside gene matches: 7. The length of the CDR3 is 15 residues. CDR3 sequence: CASSGLAGVQETQYF. The CDR3 nucleotides are TGCGCCAGCTCGGGGCTAGCGGGGGTCCAAGAGACCCAGTACTTC.

This chain connects TRBV30 to TRBJ2-7; D is uncertain. The CDR3 spans 11 residues. V lost 4 bases to trimming and J lost 1 base, with 5 bases between them. The germline gives CDR1 GTSNPN, CDR2 SVGIG (reference sequence). The CDR3 DNA reads as TGTGCCTGGACACAGTCCTACGAGCAGTACTTC. Its protein is CAWTQSYEQYF. The whole variable domain, remainder taken from reference TRBV30 and TRBJ2-7, is SQTIHQWPATLVQPVGSPLSLECTVEGTSNPNLYWYRQAAGRGLQLLFYSVGIGQISSEVPQNLSASRPQDRQFILSSKKLLLSDSGFYLCAWTQSYEQYFGPGTRLTVT.

This clone was seen a few times. The V and J genes are TRBV30 and TRBJ2-5; D gene unclear. CDR1 and CDR2 from the germline V gene are GTSNPN and SVGIG (reference sequence). The CDR3 has 13 amino acids. Trimming left V 2 bases short and J 5 bases short, with 12 bases between. In DNA form, the CDR3 reads TGTGCCTGGAGTCCGATAGTCTTTGAGACCCAGTACTTC. This encodes CAWSPIVFETQYF.

This chain links TRBV4-1 with TRBJ2-3; 9 bases are shared with TRBD2. V was clipped by 3 bases and J by 2 bases; unmatched bases: 9. The CDR3 loop spans 17 amino acids. Germline V gene data show CDR1 as MGHRA and CDR2 as YSYEKL. The CDR3 sequence: CASSQDLAGEITDTQYF. The CDR3 DNA reads TGCGCCAGCAGCCAGGACTTAGCGGGGGAGATCACAGATACGCAGTATTTT.

The gene calls are TRBV19 and TRBJ2-7, with 8 bases aligning to TRBD1. The CDR3 is 16 residues long. The V and J ends lost 0 bases and 0 bases, in that order; junction bases with no gene match: 4. The germline gives CDR1 LNHDA, CDR2 SQIVND (reference sequence). The CDR3 reads CASSIEGTGRSYEQYF. DNA for the CDR3: TGTGCCAGTAGTATAGAAGGGACAGGCCGCTCCTACGAGCAGTACTTC.

The chain joins TRBV7-9 to TRBJ2-2; 12 positions agree with TRBD1. J lost 6 bases, V lost 5 bases, and 7 bases had no gene match. The CDR3 loop spans 16 amino acids. The germline gives CDR1 SEHNR, CDR2 FQNEAQ (reference sequence). The CDR3 is CASSRHRDRGPGELFF. The CDR3 DNA reads as TGTGCCAGCAGCCGTCATCGGGACAGGGGGCCCGGGGAGCTGTTTTTT.

The CDR3 DNA is TGTGCCAGCAGCGTAGAGGGAAGCGGGGGGCCGTCCTACAATGAGCAGTTCTTC. Translating it yields CASSVEGSGGPSYNEQFF. This chain joins TRBV9 and TRBJ2-1; the match to TRBD2 covers 9 bases. From germline, CDR1 is SGDLS and CDR2 YYNGEE. This CDR3 has 18 residues. Unmatched junction bases numbered 8, after V lost 0 bases and J lost 1 base.

The chain carries TRBV5-1 and TRBJ2-6; D is ambiguous. V lost 0 bases to trimming and J lost 2 bases, with 12 bases between them. Germline CDR1 and CDR2: SGHRS and YFSETQ. CDR3 length: 17 amino acids. The DNA for the CDR3 is TGCGCCAGCAGCTTGGAGTCGAGGAATGCTGGGGCCAACGTCCTGACTTTC. It translates to CASSLESRNAGANVLTF. Complete variable domain (other parts from reference TRBV5-1 and TRBJ2-6): KAGVTQTPRYLIKTRGQQVTLSCSPISGHRSVSWYQQTPGQGLQFLFEYFSETQRNKGNFPGRFSGRQFSNSRSEMNVSTLELGDSALYLCASSLESRNAGANVLTFGAGSRLTVL.

This rearrangement joins TRBV7-9 to TRBJ2-1, with D maybe TRBD2 (6 bases). This CDR3 is 16 amino acids long. The germline V and J ends were trimmed by 0 bases and 7 bases, with 16 bases remaining between them. Germline CDR1 reads SEHNR; CDR2 reads FQNEAQ (reference sequence). This CDR3 reads CASSLAPLAGGNEQFF. The CDR3, as DNA: TGTGCCAGCAGCTTAGCCCCACTAGCCGGAGGGAATGAGCAGTTCTTC.

The rearrangement joins TRBV27 to TRBJ1-2, with a weak D call TRBD1 (6 bases). The CDR3 consists of 15 residues. Per germline, CDR1 MNHEY and CDR2 SMNVEV (reference sequence). V was trimmed by 8 bases and J by 5 bases, leaving 21 bases between them. The CDR3 sequence is CASSDARGGPYGYTF. The CDR3 bases are TGTGCCAGCTCAGACGCACGAGGGGGACCGTATGGCTACACCTTC.

This clone was seen more than once but under ten times. This chain links TRBV14 with TRBJ1-1; D is uncertain. This CDR3 has 13 residues. The ends were cut back, 5 bases at V and 1 base at J, with 8 bases in the middle. Per the germline V gene, CDR1 is SGHDN and CDR2 is FVKESK. The CDR3 region is CASSRQANTEAFF. In DNA, the CDR3 is TGTGCCAGCAGCAGGCAGGCGAACACTGAAGCTTTCTTT.

This clone has a single count. The genes are TRBV19 and TRBJ2-2, with D uncertain. Germline V gene lookup returns CDR1 LNHDA and CDR2 SQIVND (reference sequence). The V end lost 8 bases, the J end lost 1 base, and 8 bases lay between the germline ends. The length of the CDR3 is 13 residues. The CDR3 sequence is CASLGWNTGELFF. The DNA of the CDR3 is TGTGCCAGTTTGGGCTGGAACACCGGGGAGCTGTTTTTT.

This clone was picked up a small number of times. J is TRBJ1-5 and V is TRBV2, with a weak D call TRBD1 (5 bases). The V gene lost 3 bases and the J gene lost 2 bases, with 11 bases spanning the gap. Germline CDR1 SNHLY, CDR2 FYNNEI. The CDR3 covers 15 residues. In DNA form, the CDR3 reads TGTGCCAGCAGTGACGTTGGGACGGGCAATCAGCCCCAGCATTTT. Amino acid sequence: CASSDVGTGNQPQHF.

The chain has TRBV9 and TRBJ1-1; no clear D. Between the trimmed V and J ends, which lost 3 bases and 3 bases, there was a span of 9 bases. This CDR3 has 13 residues. Germline values: CDR1 SGDLS, CDR2 YYNGEE. CDR3 sequence: CASSAAGYTEAFF. CDR3 sequence (DNA): TGTGCCAGCAGCGCCGCTGGGTACACTGAAGCTTTCTTT.

This chain links TRBV19 with TRBJ2-7, with a weak D call TRBD2 (5 bases). Germline lookup yields CDR1 LNHDA and CDR2 SQIVND (reference sequence). CDR3 length equals 15 residues. The ends were cut back, 4 bases at V and 4 bases at J, with 17 bases in the middle. CDR3 nucleotides: TGTGCCAGTAGTAAATCAAGGGAGCTGGGGTACGAGCAGTACTTC. Encoded protein: CASSKSRELGYEQYF.

V gene TRBV6-6 combines with J gene TRBJ1-5; no clear D. In germline, CDR1 is MNHNY, CDR2 SVGAGI (reference sequence). The CDR3 is 13 residues long. V shed 6 bases and J shed 6 bases, with 12 bases lying between them. The CDR3 bases are TGTGCCAGCAGCCACACCGGCGGTCAGCCCCAGCATTTT. The encoded protein is CASSHTGGQPQHF.

J is TRBJ2-5 and V is TRBV7-2; 15 bases agree with TRBD2. Unmatched junction bases numbered 9, after V lost 5 bases and J lost 11 bases. The CDR3 is 15 amino acids. Germline-derived CDR1 and CDR2 are SGHTA and FQGNSA. In DNA, the CDR3 is TGTGCCAGCAGCCCGCAGGGACTAGCGGGGGGTAGTCAGTACTTC. Protein product: CASSPQGLAGGSQYF.

The chain recombines TRBV11-1 with TRBJ2-7; 9 nucleotides align to TRBD1. V lost 5 bases to trimming and J lost 2 bases; unmatched junction nucleotides: 4. CDR1 and CDR2 from the germline V gene are SGHAT and FQDESV (reference sequence). The CDR3 has 14 amino acids. The DNA of the CDR3 is TGTGCCAGCAGCCCTTGGGACAGGGCCTACGAGCAGTACTTC. It translates to CASSPWDRAYEQYF.

CDR3 nucleotide sequence: TGTGCCAGCAGTAGATATAGCGGGAGCATCGGCGAGCAGTACTTC. Encoded protein: CASSRYSGSIGEQYF. V and J are TRBV27 and TRBJ2-7; TRBD2 matches at 9 bases. The V and J ends lost 5 bases and 6 bases, in that order; junction bases with no gene match: 11. This CDR3 region has 15 residues. Germline assignment: CDR1 MNHEY and CDR2 SMNVEV (reference sequence).

The genes are TRBV5-1 and TRBJ2-2; no clear D gene. This CDR3 has 14 residues. Germline CDR1 and CDR2: SGHRS and YFSETQ. V shed 4 bases and J shed 0 bases, with 7 bases lying between them. The CDR3 region is CASSPESNTGELFF. CDR3 coding DNA: TGCGCCAGCAGCCCGGAGTCGAACACCGGGGAGCTGTTTTTT.

This clone has only one observation. The gene calls are TRBV4-2 and TRBJ1-2, with no clear D. There are 15 residues in the CDR3. Deletions cut 0 bases from V and 2 bases from J, with 10 bases between. The germline CDR1 and CDR2 sequences are LGHNA and YNFKEQ. This CDR3 reads CASSQDKAANYGYTF. The DNA of the CDR3 is TGTGCCAGCAGCCAAGATAAAGCGGCAAACTATGGCTACACCTTC.

The rearrangement links TRBV6-4 to TRBJ2-7; tentatively, D is TRBD1 (6 bases). With 7 bases removed from V and 0 bases from J, the gap between germline ends came to 25 bases. This CDR3 region has 18 residues. Germline loops: CDR1 MRHNA, CDR2 SNTAGT. This CDR3 reads CASTHGISWDTSSYEQYF. The CDR3 DNA reads TGTGCCAGCACCCACGGTATCAGCTGGGACACGAGCTCCTACGAGCAGTACTTC.

The chain couples TRBV5-1 to TRBJ1-2, with 7 bases lining up with TRBD1. CDR3 length equals 15 residues. Unmatched junction bases numbered 5, after V lost 0 bases and J lost 3 bases. CDR1 SGHRS and CDR2 YFSETQ come from the germline V gene. CDR3 in amino acids: CASSLDGTAYYGYTF. As DNA, the CDR3 is TGCGCCAGCAGCTTGGACGGGACAGCCTACTATGGCTACACCTTC.

The rearrangement uses TRBV5-1 and TRBJ2-2; no definite D call. Germline V gene lookup returns CDR1 SGHRS and CDR2 YFSETQ. The CDR3 length is 12 residues. The V and J ends lost 4 bases and 6 bases respectively, with 7 bases between them. CDR3 sequence (DNA): TGCGCCAGCAGCGATCCGGCCGGGGAGCTGTTTTTT. As protein: CASSDPAGELFF. Drawing the rest from reference TRBV5-1 and TRBJ2-2, the complete variable domain is KAGVTQTPRYLIKTRGQQVTLSCSPISGHRSVSWYQQTPGQGLQFLFEYFSETQRNKGNFPGRFSGRQFSNSRSEMNVSTLELGDSALYLCASSDPAGELFFGEGSRLTVL.